This entry concerns a single T cell receptor (beta chain). The antigen remains unidentified. This sample was included in a study of cytomegalovirus exposure and HLA in healthy donors. Findings and caveats of the study: In vitro confirmation showed three CMV-associated chains to be CMV antigen specific. Cytomegalovirus association was assigned to about 150 TCR beta chains.

Germline lookup yields CDR1 SGDLS and CDR2 YYNGEE. Trimming took off 1 base at V and 4 bases at J, with 15 bases between the two ends. CDR3 length: 15 residues. TCRdb's copy holds only in-frame clones and misses some; the assay was immunoSEQ multiplex PCR. Of some 150,000 clones in the sample, roughly 86% were seen once. The gene calls are TRBV9 and TRBJ2-7; D is possibly TRBD2 (5 bases). The specimen was PBMCs. The sequence was collected from a human donor in good health. In DNA, the CDR3 is TGTGCCAGCAGCGTATCCCCGGGTGGAGGTTACGAGCAGTACTTC. Its protein product is CASSVSPGGGYEQYF.